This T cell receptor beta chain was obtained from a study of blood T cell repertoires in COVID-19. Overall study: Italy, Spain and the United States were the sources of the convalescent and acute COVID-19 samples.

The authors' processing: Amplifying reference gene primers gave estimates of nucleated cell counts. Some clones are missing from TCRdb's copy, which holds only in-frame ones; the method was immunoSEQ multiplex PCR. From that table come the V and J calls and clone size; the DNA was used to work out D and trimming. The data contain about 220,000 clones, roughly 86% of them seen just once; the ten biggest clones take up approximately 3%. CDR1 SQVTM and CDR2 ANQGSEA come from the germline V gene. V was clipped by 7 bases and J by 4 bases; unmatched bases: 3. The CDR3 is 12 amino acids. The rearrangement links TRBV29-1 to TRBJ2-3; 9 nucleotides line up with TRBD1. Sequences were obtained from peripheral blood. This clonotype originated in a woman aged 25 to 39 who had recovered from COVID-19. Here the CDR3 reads CSGDRVADTQYF. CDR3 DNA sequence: TGCAGCGGGGACAGGGTCGCAGATACGCAGTATTTT.